The clone carrying this TCR beta chain has at least ten counts. The data belong to a study of human T cells and chemical hapten exposure. The CDR3 is 15 residues long. Germline CDR1 and CDR2: SQVTM and ANQGSEA. V lost 7 bases, J lost 0 bases, and 10 bases stayed unmatched. Time point described: patch test 2, 6 weeks after DPC sensitization. Treatment meaning: therapeutic diphenylcyclopropenone sensitization with weekly scalp DPC. Total RNA came from unfractionated whole blood. A single record per CDR3 protein comes from TCRdb applying MiXCR to the RACE reads. The sample holds fewer than 95,000 distinct CDR3 sequences, 11% seen once.

The sequence was collected from a man in his forties with alopecia areata. Some clones in this sample may be carry-over from other donors' samples. The sequencing used whole blood, collected in connection with sensitization to the hapten diphenylcyclopropenone (DPC). The V gene is TRBV29-1, the J gene TRBJ1-1, with TRBD1 matching over 8 bases. CDR3 residues: CSAVTGALMNTEAFF. CDR3 coding DNA: TGCAGCGCCGTGACAGGGGCCCTTATGAACACTGAAGCTTTCTTT.